The entry below describes one T cell receptor (beta chain). The antigen is not known. This specimen belongs to a study of neoadjuvant anti-PD-1 for oral cavity cancer. Study-wide points: With three patients per group, TCR findings need larger cohorts. Treg/Th17 ratio rose with pretreatment blood and fell with post-treatment tumor TCRbeta clonality. Non-responders to neoadjuvant nivolumab had significantly more clonal PBMC T cells than responders.

Repertoires were generated with immunoSEQ multiplex PCR, while TCRdb's copy carries only in-frame clones and drops some. The data hold tens of thousands of clones, with around 83% observed a single time. CDR1 LNHNV and CDR2 YYDKDF come from the germline V gene (reference sequence). CDR3 length: 13 amino acids. V lost 0 bases and J lost 4, with 7 bases in between. The chain couples TRBV15 to TRBJ2-7; D unclear. This sequence was found in a person aged 35-80 years with oral cavity squamous cell carcinoma. The sequencing used PBMCs, collected before nivolumab (anti-PD-1) treatment. CDR3 bases: TGTGCCACCAGCAGAGATAGTGGGTACGAGCAGTACTTC. This encodes CATSRDSGYEQYF.